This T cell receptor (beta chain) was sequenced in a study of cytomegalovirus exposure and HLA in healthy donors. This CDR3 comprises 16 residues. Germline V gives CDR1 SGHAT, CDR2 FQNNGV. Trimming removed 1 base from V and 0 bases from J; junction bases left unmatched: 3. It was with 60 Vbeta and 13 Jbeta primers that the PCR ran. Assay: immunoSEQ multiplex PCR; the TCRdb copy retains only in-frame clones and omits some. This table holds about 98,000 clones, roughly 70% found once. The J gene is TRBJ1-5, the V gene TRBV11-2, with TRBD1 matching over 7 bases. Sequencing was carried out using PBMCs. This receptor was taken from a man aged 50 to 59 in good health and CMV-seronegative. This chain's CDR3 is CASSLGQGNSNQPQHF. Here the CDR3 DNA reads TGTGCCAGCAGCTTAGGACAGGGAAATAGCAATCAGCCCCAGCATTTT.